This TCR beta chain was profiled in a study of post-analysis software for immune sequencing data. About the research overall: Progressive-relapsing, secondary progressive and relapsing-remitting multiple sclerosis were among the disease courses included.

TCR beta cDNA libraries included unique molecular identifiers. Each batch of roughly 1 to 11 million T cells produced 450,000 to 500,000 cDNA molecules. One entry per CDR3 protein, called by TCRdb with MiXCR from the PCR reads. The sample includes some 260,000 distinct CDR3 sequences, 30% to 45% of them seen just once. Germline V gene lookup returns CDR1 DFQATT and CDR2 SNEGSKA (reference sequence). The V end was cut by 5 bases, the J end by 5 bases, with 11 bases between. The CDR3 covers 12 residues. Points from the study as a whole: Compared against controls, patients with multiple sclerosis displayed significantly lower normalized Chao1 diversity. Included in a set of about five TRBV segments more frequent in patients than controls were TRBV5-6, TRBV5-1 and TRBV20-1. Same-batch preparations were strongly co-clustered by F measure.

This clonotype appeared many times. The antigen is unknown. The sequence was collected from a girl aged 5-17 years with multiple sclerosis. The V gene is TRBV20-1, the J gene TRBJ2-3; D not certain. Input material: blood. The CDR3 sequence is CSAYQGGDTQYF. The CDR3 bases are TGCAGTGCTTACCAAGGCGGAGATACGCAGTATTTT.